This paragraph covers one T cell receptor (beta chain) sequence. Repertoires were generated with immunoSEQ multiplex PCR, while TCRdb's copy carries only in-frame clones and drops some. The sample comprises more than 60,000 clones, about 85% of which are singletons, and 0.5% to 0.85% rests with the top ten. These data come from a study of OX40 agonist ivuxolimab in advanced cancers. Background on the study: The eligibility criteria allowed prior anti-PD-1, anti-PD-L1 or anti-CTLA-4 therapy, and approximately 40% had some.

This sequence originates from an adult with an advanced solid tumor such as melanoma, head and neck, liver or kidney cancer. The sequencing here drew on CD4+ or CD8+ T cells sorted from blood, taken in a trial of the OX40 agonist ivuxolimab.

CDR3 amino acids: CASSYSAGTGYGYTF. The CDR3 DNA follows: TGTGCCAGCAGCTATTCCGCAGGGACAGGCTATGGCTACACCTTC. The rearrangement joins TRBV7-2 to TRBJ1-2, with 8 bases aligning to TRBD1. Germline V gene data show CDR1 as SGHTA and CDR2 as FQGNSA. V shed 4 bases, J shed 4 bases, and the junction held 8 bases outside the gene matches. The CDR3 length is 15 residues. The variable domain in full, with the rest retrieved from reference TRBV7-2 and TRBJ1-2, is GAGVSQSPSNKVTEKGKDVELRCDPISGHTALYWYRQSLGQGLEFLIYFQGNSAPDKSGLPSDRFSAERTGGSVSTLTIQRTQQEDSAVYLCASSYSAGTGYGYTFGSGTRLTVV.